The 32 T cell receptor beta chains listed next were all sequenced from one sample in a study of shared clonotypes between healthy human individuals. Sequencing was performed with immunoSEQ multiplex PCR; in TCRdb, only in-frame clones are kept and a portion is missing. Here the sample spans about 2.1 million clones, 93% being singletons. Positively selected for CCR7, the CD45RO-negative cells used as naive CD8 cells excluded terminally differentiated effector memory CD45RA+ cells. Input material: naive CD8+ T cells from PBMCs. These receptors were taken from a man aged 18 to 30 in good health. Some clones in this sample may be carry-over from other donors' samples.

The rearrangement uses TRBV5-1 and TRBJ2-7; D gene ambiguous. The V gene's germline CDR1 is SGHRS and CDR2 YFSETQ. V gave up 3 bases and J gave up 0 bases, with 4 bases separating them. The CDR3 is 12 amino acids. This CDR3 is CASSWSSYEQYF. CDR3 DNA: TGCGCCAGCAGCTGGAGCTCCTACGAGCAGTACTTC.

The CDR3 DNA sequence: TGTGCCAGCAGCTTGGACAGGATGAAGGAGCAGTACTTC. Its protein product is CASSLDRMKEQYF. J is TRBJ2-7 and V is TRBV5-6, with D possibly matching TRBD1 (5 bases). Germline loops: CDR1 SGHDT, CDR2 YYEEEE. Trimming cost V 0 bases and J 7 bases, with 11 bases left between them. CDR3 length: 13 amino acids.

The V call is TRBV11-2, the J call TRBJ1-1, with D uncertain. The CDR3 length is 15 residues. In germline, CDR1 is SGHAT, CDR2 FQNNGV. V lost 1 base to trimming and J lost 1 base, with 10 bases between them. CDR3 nucleotide sequence: TGTGCCAGCAGCTTAGTCCCCGGCCAGAACACTGAAGCTTTCTTT. It is translated as CASSLVPGQNTEAFF. The full variable domain, in which reference TRBV11-2 and TRBJ1-1 provide the parts outside the CDR3, is EAGVAQSPRYKIIEKRQSVAFWCNPISGHATLYWYQQILGQGPKLLIQFQNNGVVDDSQLPKDRFSAERLKGVDSTLKIQPAKLEDSAVYLCASSLVPGQNTEAFFGQGTRLTVV.

The rearrangement uses TRBV5-1 and TRBJ2-7; D is perhaps TRBD2 (6 bases). V was shortened by 0 bases and J by 5 bases, with 15 bases between the two germline ends. CDR3 length equals 15 residues. Per germline, CDR1 SGHRS and CDR2 YFSETQ. The CDR3: CASSLGRGKLDEQYF. CDR3 nucleotide sequence: TGCGCCAGCAGCTTGGGACGGGGGAAGCTGGACGAGCAGTACTTC.

The chain carries TRBV14 and TRBJ1-4, with 7 bases lining up with TRBD1. Germline V CDR1 and CDR2: SGHDN, FVKESK. The trim removed 2 bases at V and 14 bases at J, leaving 8 bases unmatched. The CDR3 has 13 amino acids. CDR3 coding DNA: TGTGCCAGCAGCCAACTATCCGGGACAGAGCTGTTTTTT. This translates into CASSQLSGTELFF.

The chain links TRBV7-6 to TRBJ2-7; 11 bases line up with TRBD1. J lost 5 bases, V lost 1 base, and 7 bases had no gene match. The CDR3 covers 16 residues. The germline V gene encodes CDR1 SGHVS and CDR2 FNYEAQ. The CDR3 DNA sequence: TGTGCCAGCAGCTTAGGTTGGGGACAGGGGGGTGACGAGCAGTACTTC. It specifies CASSLGWGQGGDEQYF.

The rearrangement joins TRBV4-3 to TRBJ2-1; 8 bases fit TRBD1. The V segment lost 5 bases and the J segment 8 bases; nucleotides outside the gene matches: 5. The CDR3 length is 13 residues. The V gene's germline CDR1 is LGHNA and CDR2 YSLEER. The CDR3 loop is CASSKQGGHEQFF. CDR3 in DNA: TGCGCCAGCAGCAAACAGGGGGGACATGAGCAGTTCTTC.

V is TRBV4-1 and J is TRBJ2-7; 8 bases fit TRBD2. This CDR3 is 15 amino acids long. After removal of 2 bases from V and 2 bases from J, the junction contained 5 bases not matched to a gene. The germline V gene encodes CDR1 MGHRA and CDR2 YSYEKL. In nucleotides, the CDR3 is TGCGCCAGCAGCCAAAAGACTAGCGAGGCCTACGAGCAGTACTTC. This translates into CASSQKTSEAYEQYF.

The V call is TRBV29-1, the J call TRBJ2-1; D may be TRBD1 (6 bases). Trimming took 1 base from V and 0 from J, leaving 19 bases between them. CDR3 size: 18 residues. Germline CDR1 and CDR2: SQVTM and ANQGSEA. CDR3 region: CSVEGAHSSRGSYNEQFF. As DNA, the CDR3 is TGCAGCGTTGAAGGGGCCCATAGCTCCAGGGGCTCCTACAATGAGCAGTTCTTC.

The V and J genes are TRBV4-1 and TRBJ1-1; weak D call: TRBD1 (6 bases). Germline assignment: CDR1 MGHRA and CDR2 YSYEKL. Trimming left V 0 bases short and J 0 bases short, with 23 bases between. The CDR3 extends over 20 amino acids. CDR3 DNA sequence: TGCGCCAGCAGCCAAGATTGGCACCGACAGGCTTGGGGGATGAACACTGAAGCTTTCTTT. The encoded protein is CASSQDWHRQAWGMNTEAFF.

The chain uses TRBV27 and TRBJ2-7, with a tentative D call TRBD2 (6 bases). V was clipped by 0 bases and J by 2 bases, with 14 bases between them. The length of the CDR3 is 16 residues. Germline V lookup: CDR1 MNHEY, CDR2 SMNVEV (reference sequence). The CDR3 DNA sequence: TGTGCCAGCAGTTTATCGTGGTCGGCTAGCGCCTACGAGCAGTACTTC. Its protein is CASSLSWSASAYEQYF.

The chain uses TRBV7-2 and TRBJ2-1; D possibly corresponds to TRBD1 (5 bases). Trimming removed 1 base at V and 0 bases at J, with 13 bases between. Germline assignment: CDR1 SGHTA and CDR2 FQGNSA. The CDR3 is 17 amino acids. CDR3 sequence reads: CASSLVGHLSSYNEQFF. The CDR3 region has the DNA TGTGCCAGCAGCTTAGTCGGACACCTGAGCTCCTACAATGAGCAGTTCTTC.

In nucleotides, the CDR3 is TGCGCCAGCAGCCAAGACTTTACCTACGAGCAGTACTTC. It codes for CASSQDFTYEQYF. The chain links TRBV4-3 to TRBJ2-7, with D hard to call. The length of the CDR3 is 13 residues. The V gene's germline CDR1 is LGHNA and CDR2 YSLEER. With 0 bases removed from V and 2 bases from J, the gap between germline ends came to 5 bases.

The chain is built from TRBV28 and TRBJ2-1; D tentatively fits TRBD1 or TRBD2 (6 bases each). With 6 bases removed from V and 7 bases from J, the gap between germline ends came to 16 bases. The CDR3 totals 14 residues. Germline V gives CDR1 MDHEN, CDR2 SYDVKM. The CDR3 region is CASSLNGGGNEQFF. For the CDR3, the DNA is TGTGCCAGCAGCCTCAACGGGGGCGGGAATGAGCAGTTCTTC.

J is TRBJ1-1 and V is TRBV9; 8 bases are shared with TRBD1. The J segment lost 4 bases and the V segment lost 6 bases, leaving 5 bases of the junction unmatched. The CDR3 is made up of 13 amino acids. The germline CDR1 and CDR2 sequences are SGDLS and YYNGEE. CDR3 sequence (DNA): TGTGCCAGCAAAGGACAGGGCCTCACTGAAGCTTTCTTT. As protein: CASKGQGLTEAFF.

V gene TRBV27 combines with J gene TRBJ2-7; TRBD2 is a possible D gene (5 bases). This CDR3 is built from 13 residues. V lost 6 bases to trimming and J lost 4 bases, with 13 bases between them. Germline CDR1 reads MNHEY; CDR2 reads SMNVEV (reference sequence). The CDR3 sequence: CASSWRAKYEQYF. CDR3 DNA sequence: TGTGCCAGCAGCTGGCGGGCTAAGTACGAGCAGTACTTC.

The V and J genes are TRBV19 and TRBJ2-7; TRBD1 matches 8 bases. CDR3 length: 14 amino acids. J gave up 5 bases and V 2 bases, and 5 bases lay outside the gene matches. CDR1 is LNHDA and CDR2 is SQIVND in the germline V gene (reference sequence). CDR3 loop: CASSIWDRSHEQYF. The CDR3 coding sequence is TGTGCCAGTAGTATATGGGACAGGTCCCACGAGCAGTACTTC.

The table lists this clone with a count of one. This chain joins TRBV7-8 and TRBJ2-7, with D perhaps matching TRBD1 (6 bases). CDR3 length: 15 amino acids. V was cut by 4 bases and J by 7 bases, with 20 bases left in between. The germline V gene encodes CDR1 SGHVS and CDR2 FQNEAQ. DNA of the CDR3: TGTGCCAGCAGCTCGGCGGGCCCTGTCCAGGGGGAGCAGTACTTC. Translated, it gives CASSSAGPVQGEQYF.

The V call is TRBV21-1, the J call TRBJ1-5; the tabulated D call, TRBD1, remains unverified against the DNA. TRBV21-1 is a known pseudogene. The CDR3 is 16 residues long. The chain's CDR3 is CASSKPGRQGNQPQHF. The DNA for the CDR3 is TGTGCCAGCAGCAAACCCGGACGACAGGGAAATCAGCCCCAGCATTTT.

This sequence joins TRBV7-2 and TRBJ2-2, with 7 bases aligning to TRBD2. The CDR3 length is 16 residues. CDR1 is SGHTA and CDR2 is FQGNSA in the germline V gene. V trimming: 5 bases; J trimming: 2 bases; junction bases outside the gene matches: 8. CDR3 DNA: TGTGCCAGCAGCACCCCGGGACTATCCAACACCGGGGAGCTGTTTTTT. The encoded protein is CASSTPGLSNTGELFF.

A few counts support this clone. The genes are TRBV4-2 and TRBJ1-1, with TRBD1 matching over 8 bases. The CDR3 is made up of 16 amino acids. Germline CDR1 is LGHNA and CDR2 is YNFKEQ. V lost 2 bases, J lost 1 base, and 6 bases stayed unmatched. Here the CDR3 reads CASSQHTDRGNTEAFF. The CDR3 DNA sequence: TGTGCCAGCAGCCAACACACTGACAGGGGGAACACTGAAGCTTTCTTT.

The chain employs TRBV6-1 and TRBJ1-1; D is unclear. Germline V lookup: CDR1 MNHNS, CDR2 SASEGT. V was trimmed by 0 bases and J by 7 bases, leaving 12 bases between them. The CDR3 runs 14 residues. The CDR3 spells CASSEARTVGEAFF. DNA of the CDR3: TGTGCCAGCAGTGAAGCGCGGACGGTCGGTGAAGCTTTCTTT.

The rearrangement joins TRBV9 to TRBJ2-7, with D unclear. Per the germline V gene, CDR1 is SGDLS and CDR2 is YYNGEE. This CDR3 contains 16 residues. V was trimmed by 4 bases and J by 0 bases, leaving 17 bases between them. CDR3 nucleotides: TGTGCCAGCAGCCCCCCGTCCGGCCTAAGCTCCTACGAGCAGTACTTC. Residues: CASSPPSGLSSYEQYF.

This clone was counted a single time. The J gene is TRBJ2-5, the V gene TRBV29-1, with D unresolved. The J call may be in error: the DNA end matches TRBJ2-7 better. The CDR3 is 13 residues long. Germline V gives CDR1 SQVTM, CDR2 ANQGSEA. The CDR3 nucleotides read TGCAGCGTTGAAGAAGGGATACCCTACGAGCAGTACTTC. Protein: CSVEEGIPYEQYF.

This chain uses TRBV28 with TRBJ2-2, with D unclear. CDR3 size: 13 residues. Germline-derived CDR1 and CDR2 are MDHEN and SYDVKM. V gave up 7 bases and J gave up 5 bases, with 11 bases separating them. CDR3 protein: CASTHGVTGELFF. CDR3 sequence (DNA): TGTGCCAGCACCCATGGGGTAACCGGGGAGCTGTTTTTT.

The chain joins TRBV10-3 to TRBJ2-2, with 9 bases that match TRBD2. There are 15 residues in the CDR3. V dropped 2 bases and J dropped 4; count of bases not matched to a gene: 2. Germline values: CDR1 ENHRY, CDR2 SYGVKD. The CDR3 bases are TGTGCCATCAGTGAGCTAGCGGGATCCACCGGGGAGCTGTTTTTT. Translation gives CAISELAGSTGELFF.

This chain uses TRBV9 with TRBJ1-4, with D maybe TRBD1 (5 bases). V lost 3 bases, J lost 7 bases, and 13 bases lay in between. Germline-derived CDR1 and CDR2 are SGDLS and YYNGEE. The CDR3 spans 14 residues. The CDR3 here is CASSGGRAGEKLFF. As DNA, the CDR3 is TGTGCCAGCAGCGGGGGACGAGCGGGTGAAAAACTGTTTTTT.

Worth noting for this clone: The same CDR3 arises from other DNA sequences in this sample as well. This chain links TRBV27 with TRBJ2-1; TRBD2 aligns across 12 bases. This CDR3 has 15 amino acids. Germline V gives CDR1 MNHEY, CDR2 SMNVEV (reference sequence). With V trimmed by 6 bases and J by 4 bases, 4 bases remained unmatched. The CDR3 loop reads CASSAGTSGYNEQFF. The CDR3 coding sequence is TGTGCCAGCAGCGCCGGGACTAGCGGGTACAATGAGCAGTTCTTC.

CDR3 amino acids: CASSSPGDQYF. The CDR3 DNA sequence: TGTGCCAGCAGCTCACCAGGGGACCAGTACTTC. The chain uses TRBV7-9 and TRBJ2-5, with a tentative D call TRBD1 (6 bases). V was trimmed by 4 bases and J by 10 bases, leaving 10 bases between them. The CDR3 has 11 amino acids. Germline V gene lookup returns CDR1 SEHNR and CDR2 FQNEAQ (reference sequence).

CDR3: CASSYESGTASYEQYF. In DNA form, the CDR3 reads TGTGCCAGCAGTTACGAGAGCGGCACGGCCTCCTACGAGCAGTACTTC. J is TRBJ2-7 and V is TRBV6-5, with D possibly being TRBD2 (5 bases). Germline V gene data show CDR1 as MNHEY and CDR2 as SVGAGI. The CDR3 sequence is 16 residues long. V was trimmed by 2 bases and J by 0 bases, leaving 14 bases between them.

V usage is TRBV29-1 and J usage is TRBJ1-2; D is ambiguous. Germline assignment: CDR1 SQVTM and CDR2 ANQGSEA. The V and J ends lost 7 bases and 0 bases respectively, with 24 bases between them. The CDR3 is 17 amino acids. CDR3 region: CSAARPDRLIPNYGYTF. The CDR3 bases are TGCAGCGCGGCAAGGCCCGACCGCCTAATCCCTAACTATGGCTACACCTTC.

The chain is built from TRBV4-2 and TRBJ2-5; the match to TRBD2 covers 9 bases. Unmatched junction bases numbered 8, after V lost 1 base and J lost 5 bases. This CDR3 has 16 residues. Germline V gene data show CDR1 as LGHNA and CDR2 as YNFKEQ. This CDR3 reads CASSQAASGKGETQYF. The CDR3 nucleotides are TGTGCCAGCAGCCAAGCGGCTAGCGGGAAGGGGGAGACCCAGTACTTC.